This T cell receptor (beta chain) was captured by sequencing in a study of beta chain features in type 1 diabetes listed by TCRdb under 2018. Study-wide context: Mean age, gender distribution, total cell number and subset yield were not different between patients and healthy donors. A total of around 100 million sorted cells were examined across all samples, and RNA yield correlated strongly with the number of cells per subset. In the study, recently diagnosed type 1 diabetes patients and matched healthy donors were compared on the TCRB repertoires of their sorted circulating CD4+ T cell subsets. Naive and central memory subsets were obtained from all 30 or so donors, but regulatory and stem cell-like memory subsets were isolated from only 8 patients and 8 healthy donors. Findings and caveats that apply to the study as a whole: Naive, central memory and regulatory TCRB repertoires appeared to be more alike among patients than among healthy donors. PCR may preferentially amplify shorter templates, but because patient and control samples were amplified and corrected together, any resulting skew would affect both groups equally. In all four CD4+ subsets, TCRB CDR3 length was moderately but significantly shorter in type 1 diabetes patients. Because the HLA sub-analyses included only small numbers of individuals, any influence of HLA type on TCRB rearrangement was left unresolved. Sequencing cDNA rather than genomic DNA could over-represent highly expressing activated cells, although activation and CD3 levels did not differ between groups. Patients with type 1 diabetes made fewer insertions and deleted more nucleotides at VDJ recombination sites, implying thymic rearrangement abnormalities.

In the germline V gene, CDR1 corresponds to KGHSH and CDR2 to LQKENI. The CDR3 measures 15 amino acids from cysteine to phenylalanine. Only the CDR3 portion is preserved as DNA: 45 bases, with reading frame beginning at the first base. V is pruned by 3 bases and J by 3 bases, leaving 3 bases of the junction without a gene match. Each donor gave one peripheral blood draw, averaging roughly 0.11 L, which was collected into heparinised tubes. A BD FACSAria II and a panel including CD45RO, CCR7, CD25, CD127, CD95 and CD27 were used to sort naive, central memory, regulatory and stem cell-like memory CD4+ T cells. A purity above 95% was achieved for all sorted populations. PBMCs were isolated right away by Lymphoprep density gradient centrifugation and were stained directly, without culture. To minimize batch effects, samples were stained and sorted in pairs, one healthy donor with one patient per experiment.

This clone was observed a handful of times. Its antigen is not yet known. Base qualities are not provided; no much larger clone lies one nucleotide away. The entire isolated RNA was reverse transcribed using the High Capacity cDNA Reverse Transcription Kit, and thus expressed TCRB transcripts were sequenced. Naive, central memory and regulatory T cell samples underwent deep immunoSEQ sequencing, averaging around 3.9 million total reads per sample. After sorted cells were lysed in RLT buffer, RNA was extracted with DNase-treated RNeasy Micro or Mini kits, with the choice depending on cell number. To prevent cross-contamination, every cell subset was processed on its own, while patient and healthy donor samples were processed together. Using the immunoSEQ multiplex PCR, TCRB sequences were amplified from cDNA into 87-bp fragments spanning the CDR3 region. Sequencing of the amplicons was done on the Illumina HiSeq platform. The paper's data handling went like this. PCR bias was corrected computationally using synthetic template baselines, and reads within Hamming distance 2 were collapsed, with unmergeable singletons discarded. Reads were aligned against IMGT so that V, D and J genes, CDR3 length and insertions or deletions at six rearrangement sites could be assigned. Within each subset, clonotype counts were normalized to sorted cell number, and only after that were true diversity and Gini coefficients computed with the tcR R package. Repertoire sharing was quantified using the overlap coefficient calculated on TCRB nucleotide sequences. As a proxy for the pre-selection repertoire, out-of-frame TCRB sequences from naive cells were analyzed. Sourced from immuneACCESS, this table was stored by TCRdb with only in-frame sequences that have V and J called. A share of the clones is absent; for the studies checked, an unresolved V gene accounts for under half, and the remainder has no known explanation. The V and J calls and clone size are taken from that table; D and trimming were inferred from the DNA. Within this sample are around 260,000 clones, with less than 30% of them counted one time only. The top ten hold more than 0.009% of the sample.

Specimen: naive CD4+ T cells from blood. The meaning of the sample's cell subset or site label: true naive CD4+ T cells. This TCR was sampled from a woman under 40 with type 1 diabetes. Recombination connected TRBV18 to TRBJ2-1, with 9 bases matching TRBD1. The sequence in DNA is TGTGCCAGCTCACCCGGGACAGGGAACTACAATGAGCAGTTCTTC. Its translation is CASSPGTGNYNEQFF.